The rows below give T cell receptor beta chains drawn from one sample of a study of OX40 agonist ivuxolimab in advanced cancers. Method: immunoSEQ multiplex PCR; TCRdb's copy keeps in-frame clones and lacks some. Of some 14,000 clones listed, 82% are singletons. The sequencing here drew on CD4+ or CD8+ T cells sorted from blood, taken in a trial of the OX40 agonist ivuxolimab. Receptors were obtained from an adult with an advanced solid tumor such as melanoma, head and neck, liver or kidney cancer. CDR3s include the opening cysteine and the closing phenylalanine or tryptophan. Each record gives: V gene, clone size, J gene, D gene, CDR3 DNA, CDR3 protein. D genes are given only for firm matches. Only some rows state a clone size, as once, few, many or a class for expanded clones.

TRBV6-6,.,TRBJ2-7,.,TGTGCCAGCACTAACCGACAGCACGAGCAGTACTTC,CASTNRQHEQYF
TRBV13,.,TRBJ2-5,.,TGTGCCAGCAGCACACAGACCAAGGGGTGGGTCCAAGAGACCCAGTACTTC,CASSTQTKGWVQETQYF
TRBV5-5,.,TRBJ1-3,TRBD1,TGTGCCAGCAGCTTTAGATTGAAGGCAGGGGGCCCTGGAAACACCATATATTTT,CASSFRLKAGGPGNTIYF
TRBV7-6,medium-sized,TRBJ2-7,TRBD2,TGTGCCAGCAGCGGGGGCGGACTAGCGGGAGGGCAACTAAACTACGAGCAGTACTTC,CASSGGGLAGGQLNYEQYF
TRBV6-1,medium-sized,TRBJ2-2,.,TGTGCCAGCGTTCAGGATAGCGCTGGCGGGGAGCTGTTTTTT,CASVQDSAGGELFF
TRBV2,.,TRBJ2-5,TRBD2,TGTGCCAGCAGTGAATACGGGGGGAAGCAAGAGACCCAGTACTTC,CASSEYGGKQETQYF
TRBV25-1,few,TRBJ2-2,.,TGTGCCAGCAGTGAAATGCGGGGCGGGGAGCTGTTTTTT,CASSEMRGGELFF
TRBV7-3,.,TRBJ2-2,TRBD2,TGTGCCAGCAGCTTAACGGTAGCGGGAAATACCGGGGAGCTGTTTTTT,CASSLTVAGNTGELFF
TRBV6-5,.,TRBJ2-2,.,TGTGCCATCAACCACGGCCTGGGGGAGCTGTTTTTT,CAINHGLGELFF
TRBV10-3,.,TRBJ1-2,.,TGTGCCATCAGCCCCAGTAACTATGGCTACACCTTC,CAISPSNYGYTF
TRBV29-1,.,TRBJ2-7,TRBD1,TGCAGCGTGCACGGGACAGGGAGCTCCTACGAGCAGTACTTC,CSVHGTGSSYEQYF
TRBV9,.,TRBJ1-2,TRBD1,TGTGCCAGCAGCGCCTCTTCCACGACAGGGGCGGGCTATGGCTACACCTTC,CASSASSTTGAGYGYTF
TRBV7-9,.,TRBJ2-1,.,TGTGCCAGCAGTCAACGGGACCTGTTCTTC,CASSQRDLFF
TRBV28,once,TRBJ2-1,.,TGTGCCAGCAGTTTATGGGGGGACCTCGAGCAGTTCTTC,CASSLWGDLEQFF
TRBV27,.,TRBJ1-2,.,TGTGCCAGCAGTTTATTTGGGGCAGGGGACCTCTATGGCTACACCTTC,CASSLFGAGDLYGYTF
TRBV7-8,.,TRBJ1-1,.,TGTGCCAGCAGCCCCTTCAGGGACACTGAAGCTTTCTTT,CASSPFRDTEAFF
TRBV9,.,TRBJ2-7,.,TGTGCCAGCAGCGCCCTAAGGGACTCCTACGAGCAGTACTTC,CASSALRDSYEQYF
TRBV27,.,TRBJ2-7,TRBD2,TGTGCCAGCAGTTTTTCAGCGGGAGAGGAGCCCTACGAGCAGTACTTC,CASSFSAGEEPYEQYF
TRBV27,.,TRBJ1-1,.,TGTGCCAGCAGGGGGGTTGAGAATTGGGCTTTCTTT,CASRGVENWAFF
TRBV6-1,once,TRBJ2-4,.,TGTGCCAGTGGCGCGGCGGACCGAGATAACATTCAGTACTTC,CASGAADRDNIQYF
TRBV7-3,.,TRBJ1-6,.,TGTGCCAGCAGCTTAACGGAAGGGGATAATTCACCCCTCCACTTT,CASSLTEGDNSPLHF
TRBV18,.,TRBJ1-5,TRBD1,TGTGCCAGCTCACCACCCGGGACAGGGGAAGACAATCAGCCCCAGCATTTT,CASSPPGTGEDNQPQHF
TRBV5-1,few,TRBJ2-1,.,TGCGCCAGCAGCTTGGATTGGGTGGGTGAGCAGTTCTTC,CASSLDWVGEQFF
TRBV2,medium-sized,TRBJ2-7,.,TGTGCCAGCAGTGAATTCCCTCGGAAGGAGCAGTACTTC,CASSEFPRKEQYF
TRBV27,.,TRBJ2-7,TRBD1,TGTGCCAGCAGTAAAGGCAGGGGACAGGGGGCGCAGGAGCAGTACTTC,CASSKGRGQGAQEQYF
TRBV25-1,few,TRBJ2-7,TRBD1,TGTGCCAGCAGTGAAACCGTCGGGACAGGGGGTTCCTACGAGCAGTACTTC,CASSETVGTGGSYEQYF
TRBV21-1,.,TRBJ1-2,.,TGTGCCAGCAGCAACCACCGCGCGGCAGCATACTATGGCTACACCTTC,CASSNHRAAAYYGYTF
TRBV19,.,TRBJ1-4,.,TGTGCCAGTAGTATCAACCCTTGGGAAAAACTGTTTTTT,CASSINPWEKLFF
TRBV29-1,.,TRBJ2-1,TRBD2,TGCAGCACCCTCCTGGCGGGAGGAACCTACAATGAGCAGTTCTTC,CSTLLAGGTYNEQFF
TRBV19,.,TRBJ1-2,.,TGTGCCAGTAGTATAGGAAGCGGCTGGTCCTATGGCTACACCTTC,CASSIGSGWSYGYTF
TRBV13,.,TRBJ2-5,TRBD1,TGTGCCAGCAGCCTACGGACAGGGAAAGACCAAGAGACCCAGTACTTC,CASSLRTGKDQETQYF
TRBV9,few,TRBJ2-7,.,TGTGCCAGCAGTCTCGGACAGGACTATGAGCAGTACTTC,CASSLGQDYEQYF
TRBV5-1,.,TRBJ2-5,.,TGCGCCAGCAGCTCCGTAGCCGGGGGAGCCAAGACCCAGTACTTC,CASSSVAGGAKTQYF
TRBV5-1,.,TRBJ1-2,TRBD1,TGCGCCAGCAGCATTGACAGGGGGCAACCCCATGGCTACACCTTC,CASSIDRGQPHGYTF
TRBV10-3,.,TRBJ1-1,TRBD1,TGTGCCATAGGGACAGGGGCGAACACTGAAGCTTTCTTT,CAIGTGANTEAFF
TRBV4-3,.,TRBJ1-1,.,TGCGCCAGCACCACATCCGCCATGAACACTGAAGCTTTCTTT,CASTTSAMNTEAFF
TRBV4-1,.,TRBJ2-6,.,TGCGCCAGCAGCCTTCTACCGAGCTCTGGGGCCAACGTCCTGACTTTC,CASSLLPSSGANVLTF